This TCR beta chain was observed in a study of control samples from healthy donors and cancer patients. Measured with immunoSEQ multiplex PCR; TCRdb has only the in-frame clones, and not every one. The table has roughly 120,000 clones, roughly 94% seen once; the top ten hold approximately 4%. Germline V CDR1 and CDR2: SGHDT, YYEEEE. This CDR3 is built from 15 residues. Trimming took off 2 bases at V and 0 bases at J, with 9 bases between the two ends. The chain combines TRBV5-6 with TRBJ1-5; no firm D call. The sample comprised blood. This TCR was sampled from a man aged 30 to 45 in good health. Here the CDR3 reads CASSFRSYSNQPQHF. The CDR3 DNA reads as TGTGCCAGCAGCTTCCGGAGTTATAGCAATCAGCCCCAGCATTTT.